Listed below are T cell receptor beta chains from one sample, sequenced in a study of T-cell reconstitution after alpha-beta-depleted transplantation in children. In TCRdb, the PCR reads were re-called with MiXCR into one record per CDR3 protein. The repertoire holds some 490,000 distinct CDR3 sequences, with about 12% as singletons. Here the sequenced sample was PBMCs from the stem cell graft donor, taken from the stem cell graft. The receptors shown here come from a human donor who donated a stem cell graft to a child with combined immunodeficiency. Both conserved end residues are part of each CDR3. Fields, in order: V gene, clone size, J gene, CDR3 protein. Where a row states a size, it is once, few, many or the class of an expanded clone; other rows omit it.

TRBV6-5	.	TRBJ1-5	CASSYSGQGGQPQHF
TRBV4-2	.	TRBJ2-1	CASSQADSTYNEQFF
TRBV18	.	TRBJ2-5	CASSPLEETQYF
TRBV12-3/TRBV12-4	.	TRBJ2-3	CASSGGLAGGQDTQYF
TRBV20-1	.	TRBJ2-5	CSARNGGHQETQYF
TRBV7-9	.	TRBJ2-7	CASSLGSGNGGLEQYF
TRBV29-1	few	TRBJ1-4	CSVLTATNEKLFF
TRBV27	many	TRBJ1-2	CASRTGGGYGYTF
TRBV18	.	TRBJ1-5	CASSPLQGLQPQHF
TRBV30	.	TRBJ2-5	CAWSVGGTVQETQYF
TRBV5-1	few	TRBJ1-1	CASSPTTGNTEAFF
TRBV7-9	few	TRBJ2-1	CASSFPNEQFF
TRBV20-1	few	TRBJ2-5	CSAKARDSKETQYF
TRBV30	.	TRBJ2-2	CAWDDGQLNTGELFF
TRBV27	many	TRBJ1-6	CASSDFNSPLHF
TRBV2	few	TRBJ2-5	CASSEPGLAGFETQYF
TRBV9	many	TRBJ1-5	CASSTTGGQPQHF
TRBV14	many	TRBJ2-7	CASSPGLRANYEQYF
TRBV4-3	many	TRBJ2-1	CASSQMMVYNEQFF
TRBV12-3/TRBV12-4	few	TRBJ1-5	CASSFADYSNQPQHF
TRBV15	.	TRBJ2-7	CATSSRTGVYEQYF
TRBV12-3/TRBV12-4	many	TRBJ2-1	CASTIGNNEQFF
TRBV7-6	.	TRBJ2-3	CASSLGVMGQGYTDTQYF
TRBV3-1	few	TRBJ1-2	CASSFRDRDGYTF
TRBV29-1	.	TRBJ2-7	CSVEDGVAGAYEQYF
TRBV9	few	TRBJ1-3	CASSVGGAPVRTGNTIYF
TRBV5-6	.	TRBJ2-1	CASSLGPQGPGSIEQFF
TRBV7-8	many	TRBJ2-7	CASLDGQREWEQYF
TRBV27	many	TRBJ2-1	CASSLWRTGGNDEQFF
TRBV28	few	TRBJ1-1	CASSASGNTEAFF
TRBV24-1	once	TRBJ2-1	CATSDFGGRGFAAEQFF